This TCR beta chain is from a study of PD-1 blockade in classical Hodgkin lymphoma. Time point of the sample: cycle 4 day 1 (C4D1), after 6 weeks of nivolumab. Brentuximab vedotin exposure varied, and every patient relapsed after autologous stem cell transplantation. TCRdb keeps only in-frame clones here, not all; method: immunoSEQ multiplex PCR. This table holds about 19,000 clones, around three quarters found once. Germline V gene lookup returns CDR1 SQVTM and CDR2 ANQGSEA. The CDR3 totals 13 residues. V trimming: 7 bases; J trimming: 4 bases; junction bases outside the gene matches: 8. This chain uses TRBV29-1 with TRBJ2-7, with 9 bases matching TRBD2. The sample in question was peripheral blood mononuclear cells (PBMCs), obtained before the fourth cycle of nivolumab. The sequence came from a human donor with classical Hodgkin lymphoma. CDR3 loop: CSAMTSGSYEQYF. CDR3 DNA: TGCAGCGCCATGACTAGCGGATCATACGAGCAGTACTTC.